A single sample gave rise to the 15 T cell receptor beta chains below, sequenced in a study of identifying expanded T cells in peripheral blood. Produced via immunoSEQ multiplex PCR; TCRdb's table is partial and in-frame only. Among approximately 130,000 clones listed, 80% to 90% were seen once. Sequenced input: blood. All receptors come from a person aged 18 to 69 in good health.

The CDR3 DNA follows: TGTGCCAGCAGCCCCAATGTAAGAAACACCATATATTTT. This sequence encodes CASSPNVRNTIYF. This sequence joins TRBV7-9 and TRBJ1-3; D unclear. V lost 5 bases to trimming and J lost 5 bases, with 10 bases between them. Per germline, CDR1 SEHNR and CDR2 FQNEAQ (reference sequence). This CDR3 has 13 residues.

The chain joins TRBV4-2 to TRBJ1-4, with TRBD1 matching 10 bases. CDR1 and CDR2 from the germline V gene are LGHNA and YNFKEQ. Trimming took 4 bases from V and 1 from J; bases not matched to a gene: 15. The CDR3 contains 20 residues. The CDR3 bases are TGTGCCAGCAGCCCTCGACAGGGGGCCATCAGTAAGCGAACTAATGAAAAACTGTTTTTT. Its protein is CASSPRQGAISKRTNEKLFF.

This clone was counted once. CDR3 coding DNA: TGCGCCAGCAGCTTGGACGGACAGGGGTTGTTCGAGCAGTACTTC. Its protein is CASSLDGQGLFEQYF. The chain carries TRBV5-1 and TRBJ2-7; 9 bases are shared with TRBD1. The CDR3 loop spans 15 amino acids. The junction had 7 bases not matched to a gene; V was cut back by 0 bases and J by 6 bases. Germline lookup yields CDR1 SGHRS and CDR2 YFSETQ.

The table lists this clone with a few counts. V usage is TRBV7-8 and J usage is TRBJ1-1; 9 positions agree with TRBD1. In germline, CDR1 is SGHVS, CDR2 FQNEAQ. V shed 5 bases, J shed 4 bases, and the junction held 5 bases outside the gene matches. This CDR3 has 14 residues. The CDR3 coding sequence is TGTGCCAGCAGCCCGCGGGACAGGGTCACTGAAGCTTTCTTT. The encoded protein is CASSPRDRVTEAFF.

The J gene is TRBJ1-6, the V gene TRBV19; D is ambiguous. The CDR3 sequence is 14 residues long. Looked up from germline, CDR1 is LNHDA and CDR2 is SQIVND (reference sequence). V shed 7 bases and J shed 6 bases, with 13 bases lying between them. DNA of the CDR3: TGTGCCAGTACCATCGGAAGAGCTAATTCACCCCTCCACTTT. Protein product: CASTIGRANSPLHF.

The chain links TRBV28 to TRBJ2-7; no firm D call. The V end was cut by 7 bases, the J end by 6 bases, with 7 bases between. The CDR3 is made up of 10 amino acids. Germline V lookup: CDR1 MDHEN, CDR2 SYDVKM. CDR3 in amino acids: CASIGSEQYF. CDR3 nucleotide sequence: TGTGCCAGCATTGGTTCCGAGCAGTACTTC.

This rearrangement joins TRBV6-5 to TRBJ1-2, with 9 bases identical to TRBD1. This CDR3 spans 14 amino acids. V gave up 7 bases and J gave up 4 bases; unmatched junction bases: 7. The germline gives CDR1 MNHEY, CDR2 SVGAGI. The CDR3 nucleotides read TGTGCCAGCAAAGTACAGGGGGCATTCTATGGCTACACCTTC. Protein sequence: CASKVQGAFYGYTF.

The V and J genes are TRBV9 and TRBJ1-3, with 7 nucleotides matching TRBD1. The CDR3 length is 13 residues. Germline V gene data show CDR1 as SGDLS and CDR2 as YYNGEE. The V segment lost 0 bases and the J segment 9 bases; nucleotides outside the gene matches: 3. The CDR3 here is CASSVGQGGTIYF. For the CDR3, the DNA is TGTGCCAGCAGCGTAGGACAGGGTGGCACCATATATTTT.

CDR3 in amino acids: CASSLFGTSRYNEQFF. The CDR3 DNA is TGTGCCAGCAGTTTGTTTGGGACTAGCAGATACAATGAGCAGTTCTTC. This chain links TRBV27 with TRBJ2-1, with 9 bases fitting TRBD2. After removal of 3 bases from V and 4 bases from J, the junction contained 7 bases not matched to a gene. The CDR3 is made up of 16 amino acids. Germline V CDR1 and CDR2: MNHEY, SMNVEV (reference sequence).

The chain uses TRBV28 and TRBJ2-1; TRBD2 is a possible D gene (7 bases). The CDR3 consists of 16 residues. The germline V and J ends were trimmed by 7 bases and 3 bases, with 19 bases remaining between them. CDR1 and CDR2 (germline): MDHEN, SYDVKM. Here the CDR3 reads CASTASGGQDYNEQFF. As DNA, the CDR3 is TGTGCCAGCACCGCTTCCGGGGGGCAGGACTACAATGAGCAGTTCTTC.

The chain joins TRBV11-2 to TRBJ2-1, with D possibly being TRBD1 (6 bases). Trimming took 5 bases from V and 5 from J, leaving 22 bases between them. This CDR3 has 17 amino acids. Looked up from germline, CDR1 is SGHAT and CDR2 is FQNNGV. The CDR3 nucleotides read TGTGCCAGCAGCCTATCTGTATTGAGGGGGACCCACAATGAGCAGTTCTTC. Translated: CASSLSVLRGTHNEQFF.

The chain links TRBV14 to TRBJ1-1; possible D gene TRBD1, 5 bases. The CDR3 spans 13 residues. The ends were cut back, 5 bases at V and 5 bases at J, with 12 bases in the middle. Looked up from germline, CDR1 is SGHDN and CDR2 is FVKESK. CDR3 nucleotides: TGTGCCAGCAGCTCCCTCAGGGAGACTGAAGCTTTCTTT. Translation: CASSSLRETEAFF.

V gene TRBV18 combines with J gene TRBJ2-7; D possibly corresponds to TRBD1 (6 bases). The germline V gene encodes CDR1 KGHSH and CDR2 LQKENI. The ends were cut back, 2 bases at V and 5 bases at J, with 16 bases in the middle. The CDR3 has 15 amino acids. CDR3 in amino acids: CASSPVYQGTDEQYF. The CDR3 nucleotides read TGTGCCAGCTCACCAGTATATCAGGGGACGGACGAGCAGTACTTC.

The chain is built from TRBV4-2 and TRBJ2-1, with a weak D call TRBD2 (5 bases). Looked up from germline, CDR1 is LGHNA and CDR2 is YNFKEQ. Trimming took 4 bases from V and 10 from J, leaving 20 bases between them. CDR3 length: 15 amino acids. CDR3 DNA sequence: TGTGCCAGCAGCCCGAGGGCACTCGGCGCGGAGGAGCAGTTCTTC. Translated, it gives CASSPRALGAEEQFF.

The chain uses TRBV7-2 and TRBJ2-2; perhaps TRBD2 as D (6 bases). Looked up from germline, CDR1 is SGHTA and CDR2 is FQGNSA. The CDR3 consists of 15 residues. V was pared by 2 bases and J by 0 bases, with 7 bases between. The CDR3 reads CASSLTGANTGELFF. The CDR3 DNA is TGTGCCAGCAGCTTAACGGGGGCGAACACCGGGGAGCTGTTTTTT.